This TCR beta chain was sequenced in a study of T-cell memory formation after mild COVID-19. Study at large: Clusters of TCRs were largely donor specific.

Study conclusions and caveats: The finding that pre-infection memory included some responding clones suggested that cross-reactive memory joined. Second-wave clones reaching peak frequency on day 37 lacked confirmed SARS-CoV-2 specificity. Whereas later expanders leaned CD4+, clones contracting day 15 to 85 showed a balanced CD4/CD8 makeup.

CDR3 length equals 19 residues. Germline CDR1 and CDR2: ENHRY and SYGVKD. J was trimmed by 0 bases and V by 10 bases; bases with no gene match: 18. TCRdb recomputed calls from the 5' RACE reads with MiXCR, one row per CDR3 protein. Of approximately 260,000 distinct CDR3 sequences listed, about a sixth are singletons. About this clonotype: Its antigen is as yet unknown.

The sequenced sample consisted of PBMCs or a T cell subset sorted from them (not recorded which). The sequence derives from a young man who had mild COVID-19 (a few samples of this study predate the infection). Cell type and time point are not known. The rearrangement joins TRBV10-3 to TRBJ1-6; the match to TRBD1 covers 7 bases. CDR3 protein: CATNRQGPKRSSYNSPLHF. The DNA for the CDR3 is TGTGCCACCAATAGACAGGGCCCGAAGCGGAGCTCCTATAATTCACCCCTCCACTTT.